The 14 T cell receptor beta chains listed next were all sequenced from one sample in a study of siplizumab effects on memory and regulatory T cells. Libraries were prepared by immunoSEQ multiplex PCR; TCRdb keeps only in-frame clonotypes and omits some of them. The sample records just over 60,000 clones, 79% being singletons. Sequenced: memory CD4+ T cells sorted from blood. These receptors originate from a human donor in good health.

This chain uses TRBV7-9 with TRBJ1-1; D unclear. CDR3 size: 14 residues. With 4 bases removed from V and 6 bases from J, the gap between germline ends came to 15 bases. Germline CDR1 is SEHNR and CDR2 is FQNEAQ (reference sequence). CDR3 in amino acids: CASSSDVSSAEAFF. The CDR3 DNA sequence: TGTGCCAGCAGCTCGGATGTGTCGTCCGCTGAAGCTTTCTTT.

This clone turned up a few times. This rearrangement joins TRBV7-3 to TRBJ2-3; TRBD2 matches 14 bases. The V gene end was trimmed by 5 bases and the J gene end by 3 bases; junction bases not matched to a gene: 1. Germline V gene data show CDR1 as SGHTA and CDR2 as FQGTGA. The CDR3 length is 15 residues. CDR3 region: CASSRTSGGTDTQYF. The CDR3 DNA reads as TGTGCCAGCAGCAGGACTAGCGGGGGGACAGATACGCAGTATTTT.

The V call is TRBV4-3, the J call TRBJ2-5; possibly TRBD2 for D (7 bases). Germline V gene sequence: CDR1 LGHNA, CDR2 YSLEER. The CDR3 totals 15 residues. V shed 2 bases and J shed 5 bases, with 15 bases lying between them. In DNA form, the CDR3 reads TGCGCCAGCAGCCAAAGTTTCGGGGGGCCGGAGACCCAGTACTTC. Residues: CASSQSFGGPETQYF.

The J gene is TRBJ2-5, the V gene TRBV19, with D possibly being TRBD1 or TRBD2 (6 bases each). The CDR3 runs 13 residues. V lost 10 bases, J lost 7 bases, and 19 bases lay in between. Germline V CDR1 and CDR2: LNHDA, SQIVND (reference sequence). In nucleotides, the CDR3 is TGTGCCACCCAGGAAGGGGGGCGCGGGACCCAGTACTTC. It translates to CATQEGGRGTQYF. The full variable domain, rest sourced from reference TRBV19 and TRBJ2-5, is DGGITQSPKYLFRKEGQNVTLSCEQNLNHDAMYWYRQDPGQGLRLIYYSQIVNDFQKGDIAEGYSVSREKKESFPLTVTSAQKNPTAFYLCATQEGGRGTQYFGPGTRLLVL.

The V gene is TRBV15, the J gene TRBJ1-5; 8 bases are a match to TRBD1. V lost 3 bases, J lost 5 bases, and 3 bases stayed unmatched. The CDR3 runs to 14 residues. Germline V lookup: CDR1 LNHNV, CDR2 YYDKDF (reference sequence). The CDR3 nucleotides read TGTGCCACCAGCAGCAGCAGGGGGCATCAGCCCCAGCATTTT. This encodes CATSSSRGHQPQHF. The full variable domain, its missing parts supplied by reference TRBV15 and TRBJ1-5, is DAMVIQNPRYQVTQFGKPVTLSCSQTLNHNVMYWYQQKSSQAPKLLFHYYDKDFNNEADTPDNFQSRRPNTSFCFLDIRSPGLGDTAMYLCATSSSRGHQPQHFGDGTRLSIL.

This rearrangement joins TRBV11-3 to TRBJ2-5; 7 bases match TRBD2. The V and J ends lost 1 base and 0 bases, in that order; junction bases with no gene match: 8. The germline V gene has CDR1 SGHNT and CDR2 YENEEA. The CDR3 sequence is 17 residues long. The CDR3 region has the DNA TGTGCCAGCAGCTTAGGAGTTTTAGCGGGTAACCAAGAGACCCAGTACTTC. Translating gives CASSLGVLAGNQETQYF.

With regard to this clone: With a much larger clone just one base away, this may be a read error. The chain joins TRBV7-6 to TRBJ1-1; no definite D call. Germline lookup yields CDR1 SGHVS and CDR2 FNYEAQ. This CDR3 has 12 residues. Trimming removed 0 bases at V and 4 bases at J, with 3 bases between. This CDR3 reads CASSLAGTEAFF. The CDR3 DNA is TGTGCCAGCAGCTTAGCGGGCACTGAAGCTTTCTTT.

The gene calls are TRBV11-2 and TRBJ2-5; the D is unclear. V was clipped by 3 bases and J by 4 bases, with 15 bases between them. The germline V gene encodes CDR1 SGHAT and CDR2 FQNNGV. The CDR3 extends over 15 amino acids. The CDR3 DNA sequence: TGTGCCAGCAGCTTCCAGTTTGGAAGCCGAGAGACCCAGTACTTC. Residues: CASSFQFGSRETQYF.

The rearrangement joins TRBV19 to TRBJ2-2, with 12 bases identical to TRBD2. The J segment lost 5 bases and the V segment lost 5 bases, leaving 3 bases of the junction unmatched. Germline lookup yields CDR1 LNHDA and CDR2 SQIVND (reference sequence). The CDR3 has 15 amino acids. CDR3 sequence (DNA): TGTGCCAGTAGTCGGCTAGCGGGGGGGACCGGGGAGCTGTTTTTT. Translation: CASSRLAGGTGELFF. The full variable domain, completed using reference TRBV19 and TRBJ2-2, is DGGITQSPKYLFRKEGQNVTLSCEQNLNHDAMYWYRQDPGQGLRLIYYSQIVNDFQKGDIAEGYSVSREKKESFPLTVTSAQKNPTAFYLCASSRLAGGTGELFFGEGSRLTVL.

The V gene is TRBV19, the J gene TRBJ1-6; perhaps TRBD1 as D (5 bases). The CDR3 loop spans 15 amino acids. Trimming shortened V by 8 bases and J by 9 bases, and 20 bases separated the two germline ends. CDR1 is LNHDA, CDR2 SQIVND, per germline (reference sequence). DNA of the CDR3: TGTGCCAGTGGATCCTGGGACGGCGGCAGTTCACCCCTCCACTTT. Translating gives CASGSWDGGSSPLHF.

The chain links TRBV28 to TRBJ1-5; TRBD1 might be the D (6 bases). Germline V CDR1 and CDR2: MDHEN, SYDVKM. CDR3 size: 16 residues. V lost 2 bases and J lost 5, with 16 bases in between. The CDR3 region has the DNA TGTGCCAGCAGTTTACGTCCAGGGAGGGGGGATCAGCCCCAGCATTTT. Translation gives CASSLRPGRGDQPQHF.

This rearrangement joins TRBV7-2 to TRBJ2-5; D may correspond to TRBD1 or TRBD2 (6 bases each). Trimming stripped 4 bases from V and 4 bases from J, with 10 bases between. This CDR3 comprises 13 residues. Germline V gene sequence: CDR1 SGHTA, CDR2 FQGNSA. This CDR3 is CASSSGDIETQYF. CDR3 DNA sequence: TGTGCCAGCAGCTCGGGGGACATAGAGACCCAGTACTTC.

The genes are TRBV9 and TRBJ2-3; the D gene is possibly TRBD1 (5 bases). The germline V gene has CDR1 SGDLS and CDR2 YYNGEE. The CDR3 is made up of 14 amino acids. Trimming pared 0 bases from V and 2 bases from J, leaving 7 bases between. The CDR3 here is CASSVGQLTDTQYF. CDR3 bases: TGTGCCAGCAGCGTAGGACAGCTCACAGATACGCAGTATTTT. Full variable domain (remainder filled in from reference TRBV9 and TRBJ2-3): DSGVTQTPKHLITATGQRVTLRCSPRSGDLSVYWYQQSLDQGLQFLIQYYNGEERAKGNILERFSAQQFPDLHSELNLSSLELGDSALYFCASSVGQLTDTQYFGPGTRLTVL.

This clone was seen a single time. V and J are TRBV19 and TRBJ2-1, with 11 nucleotides matching TRBD2. This CDR3 spans 15 amino acids. From germline, CDR1 is LNHDA and CDR2 SQIVND (reference sequence). Trimming took 10 bases from V and 0 from J; bases not matched to a gene: 5. Written as DNA, the CDR3 is TGTGCCACCGTAGCGGGGGGGCCCTCCTACAATGAGCAGTTCTTC. Translating gives CATVAGGPSYNEQFF.